Below, one T cell receptor (beta chain) is given with its context. The sample comes from a study of blood T cell repertoires in COVID-19. Assay used: immunoSEQ multiplex PCR; TCRdb lists only in-frame clones, some missing. The sample has some 270,000 clones, over 75% seen once; the top ten hold approximately 4.2%. Participants were aged about 18 to 90 years from 24 US areas. Which cohort a participant joined came from the clinical history participants gave. The CDR3 extends over 15 amino acids. V was cut by 6 bases and J by 0 bases, with 13 bases left in between. The germline gives CDR1 SGDLS, CDR2 YYNGEE.

The chain uses TRBV9 and TRBJ2-1; possibly TRBD2 for D (5 bases). This clonotype originated in a woman in her thirties who had recovered from COVID-19. Sequenced: PBMCs or T cells enriched from blood (not recorded which). The CDR3 DNA follows: TGTGCCAGCAAGCCAGCGGATAGCTCCTACAATGAGCAGTTCTTC. Its protein is CASKPADSSYNEQFF.